This TCR beta chain was retrieved from a study of T-cell memory formation after mild COVID-19. TCRdb passed the 5' RACE reads through MiXCR, listing each CDR3 protein once. The sample shows approximately 44,000 distinct CDR3 sequences, approximately 6.8% of them seen only once. Trimming removed 8 bases from V and 2 bases from J; junction bases left unmatched: 6. Germline V gives CDR1 LGHDT, CDR2 YNNKEL (reference sequence). This CDR3 contains 15 residues. This receptor was identified in a man younger than 35 who had mild COVID-19 (a few samples of this study predate the infection). Cell type and time point are not known. Material for sequencing was PBMCs or a T cell subset sorted from them (not recorded which). The genes are TRBV3-1 and TRBJ2-5, with TRBD2 matching over 12 bases. The CDR3 sequence: CASRLAGDWQETQYF. CDR3 nucleotide sequence: TGTGCCAGCCGACTAGCGGGGGATTGGCAAGAGACCCAGTACTTC.